The rows below give T cell receptor beta chains drawn from one sample of a study of somatic mutations in cytotoxic T cells in rheumatoid arthritis. Produced via immunoSEQ multiplex PCR; TCRdb's table is partial and in-frame only. The sample lists roughly 3,500 clones; over 70% were seen once. Material for sequencing was CD8+ T cells sorted from blood. All receptors come from a man in his fifties or sixties with rheumatoid arthritis. The CDR3 runs from the conserved cysteine through the conserved F or W. A D gene is named only where the DNA matches it firmly. Clone size is stated in some rows and not others, as once, few, many or a class when expanded.

abundance	d_gene	v_gene	j_gene	CDR3nt	CDR3aa
once	NA	TRBV5-1	TRBJ2-7	TGCGCCAGCAGCTTGGTCCCTTCACGAGCCTACGAGCAGTACTTC	CASSLVPSRAYEQYF
NA	TRBD1	TRBV19	TRBJ1-2	TGTGCCAGTAGTTTCCGGGACAGTTTTAACTATGGCTACACCTTC	CASSFRDSFNYGYTF
NA	NA	TRBV6-1	TRBJ2-7	TGTGCCAGCCAGGCAGGCCTACCCTACGAGCAGTACTTC	CASQAGLPYEQYF
NA	NA	TRBV6-1	TRBJ1-5	TGTGCCAGCAGTGAACTCCCCAGGTGGGGCAATCAGCCCCAGCATTTT	CASSELPRWGNQPQHF
NA	TRBD2	TRBV7-9	TRBJ2-2	TGTGCCAGCAGCTTAGGCGGGAGGGGCGCAACCGGGGAGCTGTTTTTT	CASSLGGRGATGELFF
NA	NA	TRBV5-1	TRBJ2-4	TGCGCCAGCAGCTTGGTGGTCGGGGCCAAAAACATTCAGTACTTC	CASSLVVGAKNIQYF
few	TRBD1	TRBV5-6	TRBJ2-1	TGTGCCAGCAGCTTGACCGGGACAGCTTACAATGAGCAGTTCTTC	CASSLTGTAYNEQFF
NA	TRBD2	TRBV6-4	TRBJ2-7	TGTGCCAGCAGTCCCGAGGCTAGCGGGAGCTACGAGCAGTACTTC	CASSPEASGSYEQYF
NA	TRBD2	TRBV4-1	TRBJ2-5	TGCGCCAGCAGCCTCACTAGCGGGACACGAGAGACCCAGTACTTC	CASSLTSGTRETQYF
NA	NA	TRBV7-2	TRBJ2-7	TGTGCCAGCAGCTTAGTCAGTCTTGAGGGGGGGCGGAGGGGTAACGAGCAGTACTTC	CASSLVSLEGGRRGNEQYF
NA	NA	TRBV7-8	TRBJ2-1	TGTGCCAGCAGCTTAGCTACGCTAAATGAGCAGTTCTTC	CASSLATLNEQFF
NA	TRBD1	TRBV5-1	TRBJ1-3	TGCGCCAGCAGCTTGGAGCAGGGGGCGCCTGGAAACACCATATATTTT	CASSLEQGAPGNTIYF
few	NA	TRBV6-9	TRBJ2-2	TGTGCCAGCAGTTGGGGCAAGAACACCGGGGAGCTGTTTTTT	CASSWGKNTGELFF
NA	TRBD2	TRBV27	TRBJ2-7	TGTGCCAGCAGGGTAGCGGGAGGGCCGTCCTACGAGCAGTACTTC	CASRVAGGPSYEQYF
few	TRBD1	TRBV4-1	TRBJ2-7	TGCGCCAGCAGCCAAGAACAGGGGAATGAGCAGTACTTC	CASSQEQGNEQYF
NA	TRBD1	TRBV11-1	TRBJ2-7	TGTGCCAGCAGCTCAGAACAGGGGTCGTGGTACGAGCAGTACTTC	CASSSEQGSWYEQYF
once	TRBD1	TRBV27	TRBJ2-7	TGTGCCAGCAGTTACAGGGGGCGTGGATCCTACGAGCAGTACTTC	CASSYRGRGSYEQYF
NA	TRBD2	TRBV5-8	TRBJ2-2	TGTGCCAGCAGCTTCAACGGGGAGGGATACGGCGGGGAGCTGTTTTTT	CASSFNGEGYGGELFF
NA	NA	TRBV5-1	TRBJ1-1	TGCGCCAGCAGCCCCTTCGGGGGGACTGAAGCTTTCTTT	CASSPFGGTEAFF
once	NA	TRBV29-1	TRBJ2-2	TGCAGCGTTTTCCAGGTTAACACCGGGGAGCTGTTTTTT	CSVFQVNTGELFF
once	NA	TRBV30	TRBJ1-5	TGTGCCTGGAGTGTATCCCGCGGTCAGCCCCAGCATTTT	CAWSVSRGQPQHF
NA	TRBD1	TRBV6-5	TRBJ1-2	TGTGCCAGCAGGCCGGACAGGGGCGCAGGGGGCTACACCTTC	CASRPDRGAGGYTF
NA	NA	TRBV5-4	TRBJ1-5	TGTGCCAGCAGGGAGTTCGGCAATCAGCCCCAGCATTTT	CASREFGNQPQHF
NA	NA	TRBV6-5	TRBJ2-7	TGTGCCAGCAGTTACGGGGAGACCTACGAGCAGTACTTC	CASSYGETYEQYF
NA	NA	TRBV7-9	TRBJ2-7	TGTGCCAGCAGCCCGGACATGACCTACGAGCAGTACTTC	CASSPDMTYEQYF
NA	NA	TRBV28	TRBJ2-7	TGTGCCAGCAGTTCCCTCTACGAGCAGTACTTC	CASSSLYEQYF
once	NA	TRBV7-9	TRBJ2-7	TGTGCCAGCAGCTTAGCCGTTTCCTACGAGCAGTACTTC	CASSLAVSYEQYF
NA	NA	TRBV27	TRBJ2-7	TGTGCCAGCAGTTTTAACAGTCCCACCTACGAGCAGTACTTC	CASSFNSPTYEQYF
NA	NA	TRBV28	TRBJ1-5	TGTGCCAGCAGTTCCAGCGCTAATCAGCCCCAGCATTTT	CASSSSANQPQHF
NA	TRBD1	TRBV7-9	TRBJ2-3	TGTGCCAGCAGCCCTCGGACAGGTCCAAACACAGATACGCAGTATTTT	CASSPRTGPNTDTQYF
NA	TRBD1	TRBV6-4	TRBJ2-1	TGTGCCAGCAGTGAGGGGACAGGGGCCAATGAGCAGTTCTTC	CASSEGTGANEQFF
NA	TRBD1	TRBV28	TRBJ1-5	TGTGCCGGTAGACTGACAGGGTCCAGCAATCAGCCCCAGCATTTT	CAGRLTGSSNQPQHF
NA	TRBD2	TRBV4-2	TRBJ2-7	TGTGCCAGCAGCCAAGCCCAGCGGGGGGACTACGAGCAGTACTTC	CASSQAQRGDYEQYF
once	NA	TRBV25-1	TRBJ2-5	TGTGCCAGCAGTGAAGGGGGGGGCAGGGAACAAGAGACCCAGTACTTC	CASSEGGGREQETQYF
NA	NA	TRBV18	TRBJ2-3	TGTGCCAGCTCACCAGTACAGACAGATACGCAGTATTTT	CASSPVQTDTQYF
NA	NA	TRBV4-1	TRBJ1-5	TGCGCCAGCAGCTTGATACTCGAGCAGCCCCAGCATTTT	CASSLILEQPQHF
NA	TRBD2	TRBV4-1	TRBJ2-7	TGCGCCAGCAGCCAAGGGCGGGGAGGGTACGAGCAGTACTTC	CASSQGRGGYEQYF
NA	NA	TRBV27	TRBJ2-5	TGTGCCAGCAGTTTATATGCGGGAGAGACCCAGTACTTC	CASSLYAGETQYF
NA	TRBD1	TRBV5-4	TRBJ1-2	TGTGCCAGCAGCCTATGGGACAGCTATGGCTACACCTTC	CASSLWDSYGYTF
NA	NA	TRBV27	TRBJ2-3	TGTGCCAGCAGCCTGAACTTGGTCGCAGATACGCAGTATTTT	CASSLNLVADTQYF
NA	NA	TRBV6-6	TRBJ2-3	TGTGCCAGCACGGAGTCCGAGCCAGATACGCAGTATTTT	CASTESEPDTQYF
once	TRBD2	TRBV5-5	TRBJ2-3	TGTGCCAGCAGCGGCAGACTAGCGGAAGGCACAGATACGCAGTATTTT	CASSGRLAEGTDTQYF
NA	TRBD1	TRBV18	TRBJ2-5	TGTGCCAGCTCACTCGTACAGGGGATCGCGGAGACCCAGTACTTC	CASSLVQGIAETQYF
few	NA	TRBV29-1	TRBJ1-2	TGCAGCGCCACCGGGGGGAATGGCTATGGCTACACCTTC	CSATGGNGYGYTF
NA	NA	TRBV28	TRBJ2-7	TGTGCCAGCAGTTTAGATGGGGTGGGAGACGAGCAGTACTTC	CASSLDGVGDEQYF
NA	NA	TRBV2	TRBJ1-5	TGTGCCACCCGGAGTGGGGCAGGGGCGTTTACTATTAGCAATCAGCCCCAGCATTTT	CATRSGAGAFTISNQPQHF
NA	NA	TRBV16	TRBJ2-7	TGTGCCAGCAGCCCCCAAGGCACTTACTACGAACAGTACTTC	CASSPQGTYYEQYF
NA	NA	TRBV27	TRBJ2-7	TGTGCCAGCAGTCCGATGGGAGTTCCCCTCTACGAGCAGTACTTC	CASSPMGVPLYEQYF
once	NA	TRBV28	TRBJ2-2	TGTGCCAGCAGGACCATAAGCGAGAACACCGGGGAGCTGTTTTTT	CASRTISENTGELFF
NA	TRBD2	TRBV5-1	TRBJ2-1	TGCGCCAGCAGCTTGGCCGGGACTAGCGGGAGCGCCTACAATGAGCAGTTCTTC	CASSLAGTSGSAYNEQFF
few	TRBD1	TRBV6-4	TRBJ2-7	TGTGCCAGCAGTGACGGGACAGGAGGGAGGAAGCAGTACTTC	CASSDGTGGRKQYF
NA	NA	TRBV6-6	TRBJ2-7	TGTGCCAGCAGTTACTTTCGGAGCTCCTACGAGCAGTACTTC	CASSYFRSSYEQYF
NA	NA	TRBV5-1	TRBJ1-2	TGCGCCAGCAGCTTGGAGGCAGGGGAGGGCTACACCTTC	CASSLEAGEGYTF
NA	TRBD1	TRBV7-9	TRBJ2-7	TGTGCCAGCAGCCGACAGGGCCTAAACTACGAGCAGTACTTC	CASSRQGLNYEQYF
NA	NA	TRBV6-1	TRBJ1-1	TGTGCCAGCATTAGGGGGAACACTGAAGCTTTCTTT	CASIRGNTEAFF
NA	NA	TRBV14	TRBJ1-1	TGTGCCAGCAGCCAAAATAGACAACTCCTCATGAACACTGAAGCTTTCTTT	CASSQNRQLLMNTEAFF
NA	TRBD2	TRBV28	TRBJ2-7	TGTGCCAGCAGTTTCCGTGCGGGGGTGCGGCCCTACGAGCAGTACTTC	CASSFRAGVRPYEQYF
NA	TRBD1	TRBV28	TRBJ2-5	TGTGCCAGCAGAAAAACCACCGGGACAGGGGGCGCTGAGACCCAGTACTTC	CASRKTTGTGGAETQYF
NA	TRBD2	TRBV7-7	TRBJ2-1	TGTGCCAGCAGCTTATCTAGCGGGAGTGGTGAGCAGTTCTTC	CASSLSSGSGEQFF
NA	NA	TRBV7-9	TRBJ1-2	TGTGCCAGCAGCTTAGACCTTAGCCATTATGGCTACACCTTC	CASSLDLSHYGYTF